What follows is one T cell receptor beta chain and its context. What it binds is not known. The data belong to a study of shared clonotypes between healthy human individuals. As for the study in general: Per donor, CD8 memory used one plate, CD8 naive used two, CD4 memory used three and CD4 naive used three.

This table comes from immunoSEQ multiplex PCR, and its TCRdb copy is limited to in-frame clones, with some not included. The table has around 2,100,000 clones, about 95% seen once. Naive CD8 cells lacked CD45RO, underwent positive selection for CCR7 and left out terminally differentiated effector memory CD45RA+ cells. All donors qualified as healthy HIV-negative adults and had experienced no recent acute infections or vaccinations. The CDR3 runs to 16 residues. Germline lookup yields CDR1 MGHDK and CDR2 SYGVNS. Trimming at V came to 4 bases and at J to 2 bases, leaving 7 bases not matched to a gene. General study findings and limits: Non-shared clonotypes showed lower generation probabilities than clonotypes common to all four donors. Sequencing depth was predicted to influence how clonotypes are shared among donors.

Input material: naive CD8+ T cells sorted from blood. This TCR came from a man aged 18 to 35 in good health. The rearrangement links TRBV25-1 to TRBJ2-2, with 7 positions matching TRBD1. The CDR3 DNA reads TGTGCCAGCAGTGGGGAGACAGGGTTTAACACCGGGGAGCTGTTTTTT. This codes for CASSGETGFNTGELFF.